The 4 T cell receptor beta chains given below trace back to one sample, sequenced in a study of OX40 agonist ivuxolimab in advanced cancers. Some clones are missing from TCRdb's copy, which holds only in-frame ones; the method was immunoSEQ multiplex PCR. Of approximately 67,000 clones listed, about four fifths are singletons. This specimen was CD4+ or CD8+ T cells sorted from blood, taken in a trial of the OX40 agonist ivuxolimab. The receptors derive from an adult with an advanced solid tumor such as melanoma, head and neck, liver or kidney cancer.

CDR3 coding DNA: TGTGCCAGCAGCTCCTGGGACAGGCCAGAAGCTTTCTTT. Translated: CASSSWDRPEAFF. The V and J genes are TRBV13 and TRBJ1-1; 8 bases are shared with TRBD1. The CDR3 is 13 residues long. J gave up 8 bases and V 4 bases, and 6 bases lay outside the gene matches. Looked up from germline, CDR1 is PRHDT and CDR2 is FYEKMQ (reference sequence).

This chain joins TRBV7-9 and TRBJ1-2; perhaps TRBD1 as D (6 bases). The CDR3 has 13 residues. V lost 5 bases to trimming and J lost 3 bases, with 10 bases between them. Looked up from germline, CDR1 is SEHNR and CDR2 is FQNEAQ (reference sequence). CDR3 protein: CASSPQGDYGYTF. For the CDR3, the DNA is TGTGCCAGCAGCCCACAGGGCGACTATGGCTACACCTTC.

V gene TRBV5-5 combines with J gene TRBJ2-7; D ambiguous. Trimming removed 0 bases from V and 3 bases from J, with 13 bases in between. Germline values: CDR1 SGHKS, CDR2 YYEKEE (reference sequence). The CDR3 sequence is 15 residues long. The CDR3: CASSLVVGKYYEQYF. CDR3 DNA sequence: TGTGCCAGCAGCTTGGTGGTGGGAAAGTACTACGAGCAGTACTTC.

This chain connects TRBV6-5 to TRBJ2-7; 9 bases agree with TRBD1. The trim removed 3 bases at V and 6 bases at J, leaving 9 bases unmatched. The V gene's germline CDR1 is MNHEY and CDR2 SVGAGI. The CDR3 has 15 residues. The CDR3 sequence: CASSYLRRTGAEQYF. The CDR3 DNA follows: TGTGCCAGCAGTTATCTACGCCGGACAGGGGCCGAGCAGTACTTC.